Detailed here is one T cell receptor (beta chain). The data belong to a study of blood T cells in healthy people across ages. Together with a sample-barcoded 5' primer, a J-beta primer mix was included in a second PCR lasting about 7 to 11 cycles. TCRdb independently ran MiXCR on the 5' RACE reads; one entry per CDR3 protein. This sample has approximately 730,000 distinct CDR3 sequences, with 50% to 65% found just once. V lost 3 bases, J lost 4 bases, and 5 bases stayed unmatched. The CDR3 runs 14 residues. J is TRBJ1-1 and V is TRBV12-3 or TRBV12-4, with 7 positions matching TRBD1. Sample: blood. This receptor was taken from an older man in good health. CDR3 protein: CASSLVRGATEAFF. The CDR3 DNA sequence: TGTGCCAGCAGTTTGGTCAGGGGGGCCACTGAAGCTTTCTTT.